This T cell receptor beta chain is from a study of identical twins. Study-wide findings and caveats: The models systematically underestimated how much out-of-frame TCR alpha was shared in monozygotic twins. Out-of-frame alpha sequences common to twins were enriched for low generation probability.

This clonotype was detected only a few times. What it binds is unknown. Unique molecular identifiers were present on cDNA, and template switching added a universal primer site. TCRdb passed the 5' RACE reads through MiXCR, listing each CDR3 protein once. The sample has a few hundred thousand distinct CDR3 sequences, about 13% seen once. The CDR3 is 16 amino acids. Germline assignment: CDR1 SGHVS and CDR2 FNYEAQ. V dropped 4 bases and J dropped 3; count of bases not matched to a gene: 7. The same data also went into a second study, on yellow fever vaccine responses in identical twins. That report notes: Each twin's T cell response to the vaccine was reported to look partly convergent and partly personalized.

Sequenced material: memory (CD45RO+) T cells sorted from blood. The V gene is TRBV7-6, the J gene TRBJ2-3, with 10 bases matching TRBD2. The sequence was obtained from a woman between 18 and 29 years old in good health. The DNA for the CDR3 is TGTGCCAGCAGCTCTAAAGCGGGGGGGCTTACAGATACGCAGTATTTT. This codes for CASSSKAGGLTDTQYF. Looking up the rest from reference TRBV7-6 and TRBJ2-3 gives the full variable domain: GAGVSQSPRYKVTKRGQDVALRCDPISGHVSLYWYRQALGQGPEFLTYFNYEAQQDKSGLPNDRFSAERPEGSISTLTIQRTEQRDSAMYRCASSSKAGGLTDTQYFGPGTRLTVL.